Presented here are 27 T cell receptor beta chains from one specimen sequenced in a study of cytomegalovirus exposure and HLA in healthy donors. Primers: 60 Vbeta forward and 13 Jbeta reverse. Data came from immunoSEQ multiplex PCR; TCRdb stores just in-frame clones and leaves some out. This table has approximately 260,000 clones, about 83% appearing once. Sequencing used PBMCs. These receptors originate from a woman aged 40 to 50 in good health and CMV-seropositive.

This chain uses TRBV28 with TRBJ2-3; 8 nucleotides agree with TRBD2. The V gene's germline CDR1 is MDHEN and CDR2 SYDVKM. J was trimmed by 3 bases and V by 9 bases; bases with no gene match: 5. CDR3 length: 13 amino acids. The CDR3 sequence is CASGLANTDTQYF. The CDR3 DNA is TGTGCCAGTGGACTAGCTAATACAGATACGCAGTATTTT.

V is TRBV7-6 and J is TRBJ2-3, with 12 bases matching TRBD2. Germline V lookup: CDR1 SGHVS, CDR2 FNYEAQ. J lost 0 bases, V lost 4 bases, and 2 bases had no gene match. This CDR3 region has 16 residues. CDR3 amino acids: CASSSGLAGSTDTQYF. The DNA of the CDR3 is TGTGCCAGCAGCTCGGGACTAGCGGGTAGCACAGATACGCAGTATTTT.

The V and J genes are TRBV27 and TRBJ2-2; 10 bases match TRBD2. With V trimmed by 6 bases and J by 1 base, 5 bases remained unmatched. Germline CDR1 and CDR2: MNHEY and SMNVEV (reference sequence). CDR3 size: 16 residues. The chain's CDR3 is CASSRTSGMNTGELFF. The DNA for the CDR3 is TGTGCCAGCAGCCGGACTAGCGGCATGAACACCGGGGAGCTGTTTTTT.

The chain joins TRBV28 to TRBJ2-5; 7 bases match TRBD1. The CDR3 consists of 12 residues. V lost 5 bases, J lost 5 bases, and 2 bases stayed unmatched. CDR1 and CDR2 (germline): MDHEN, SYDVKM. CDR3 region: CASSDRVETQYF. The CDR3 bases are TGTGCCAGCAGTGACAGGGTGGAGACCCAGTACTTC.

The rearrangement links TRBV27 to TRBJ2-3; 8 bases are a match to TRBD2. V dropped 0 bases and J dropped 5; count of bases not matched to a gene: 10. The CDR3 covers 17 residues. Germline loops: CDR1 MNHEY, CDR2 SMNVEV (reference sequence). The CDR3 spells CASSLSESGGPIDTQYF. CDR3 DNA: TGTGCCAGCAGTTTATCTGAGTCGGGAGGGCCGATAGATACGCAGTATTTT.

There are a few counts of this clone. The rearrangement joins TRBV27 to TRBJ1-5; 10 nucleotides agree with TRBD1. The CDR3 contains 16 residues. Trimming cost V 5 bases and J 2 bases; bases outside gene matches: 6. The germline V gene has CDR1 MNHEY and CDR2 SMNVEV (reference sequence). The CDR3 loop is CASSTSGTGGNQPQHF. CDR3 bases: TGTGCCAGCAGTACCTCCGGGACAGGGGGCAATCAGCCCCAGCATTTT.

The V gene is TRBV29-1, the J gene TRBJ1-1; 7 bases match TRBD1. Trimming took 7 bases from V and 1 from J; bases not matched to a gene: 6. The germline V gene has CDR1 SQVTM and CDR2 ANQGSEA. The CDR3 length is 13 residues. The CDR3 DNA sequence: TGCAGCGCTTGGACAGGAGGGAACACTGAAGCTTTCTTT. Translation: CSAWTGGNTEAFF.

This chain uses TRBV28 with TRBJ1-5; 7 nucleotides align to TRBD1. CDR3 length: 15 amino acids. The germline V gene has CDR1 MDHEN and CDR2 SYDVKM. Germline trimming cut 3 bases from V and 2 bases from J; bases unmatched to any gene: 4. The CDR3 region has the DNA TGTGCCAGCAGTTTGGAGGGGGCTCGCAATCAGCCCCAGCATTTT. It codes for CASSLEGARNQPQHF.

The chain employs TRBV28 and TRBJ1-6; 9 nucleotides align to TRBD1. The germline gives CDR1 MDHEN, CDR2 SYDVKM. V shed 9 bases and J 9 bases; nucleotides not matched to a gene: 3. This CDR3 is 12 amino acids long. The chain's CDR3 is CASQGQGSPLHF. In DNA form, the CDR3 reads TGTGCCAGTCAGGGACAGGGTTCACCCCTCCACTTT.

V usage is TRBV27 and J usage is TRBJ1-1; no definite D call. The V end lost 2 bases, the J end lost 6 bases, and 10 bases lay between the germline ends. The CDR3 runs 13 residues. The germline V gene encodes CDR1 MNHEY and CDR2 SMNVEV (reference sequence). The CDR3 is CASSLLPVSEAFF. Here the CDR3 DNA reads TGTGCCAGCAGTTTACTCCCCGTCTCTGAAGCTTTCTTT.

V and J are TRBV9 and TRBJ2-5, with unresolved D. Trimming took 0 bases from V and 7 from J, leaving 13 bases between them. This CDR3 comprises 14 residues. The germline gives CDR1 SGDLS, CDR2 YYNGEE. The CDR3 is CASSVESFRGTQYF. The CDR3 DNA reads TGTGCCAGCAGCGTAGAAAGTTTCCGCGGGACCCAGTACTTC.

This chain connects TRBV18 to TRBJ2-1, with TRBD2 matching 7 bases. In germline, CDR1 is KGHSH, CDR2 LQKENI. The CDR3 is 16 residues long. Losses at the gene ends were 3 bases for V and 4 bases for J; bases not matched to a gene: 9. The CDR3 coding sequence is TGTGCCAGCTCACCCCTGGCGGGAGACCTATACAATGAGCAGTTCTTC. Amino acids: CASSPLAGDLYNEQFF.

Comments on this clone: Relative to the germline gene, one junction end is altered; a read error may explain this. The J gene is TRBJ1-1, the V gene TRBV7-9, with 8 nucleotides matching TRBD1. The CDR3 length is 15 residues. Germline V lookup: CDR1 SEHNR, CDR2 FQNEAQ (reference sequence). CDR3 protein: CSSSLTGTGNTEAFF. Written as DNA, the CDR3 is TGTTCCAGCAGCTTAACCGGGACAGGGAACACTGAAGCTTTCTTT.

The chain carries TRBV6-4 and TRBJ2-7; 12 bases fit TRBD2. Germline V gene lookup returns CDR1 MRHNA and CDR2 SNTAGT. The CDR3 is 23 residues long. The V segment lost 0 bases and the J segment 0 bases; nucleotides outside the gene matches: 21. The CDR3 region is CASSDSSWGWRTSGISHSYEQYF. The CDR3 coding sequence is TGTGCCAGCAGTGACTCGTCTTGGGGGTGGAGGACTAGCGGGATTTCTCACTCCTACGAGCAGTACTTC.

This rearrangement joins TRBV15 to TRBJ2-1, with 11 nucleotides matching TRBD2. The junction had 10 bases not matched to a gene; V was cut back by 5 bases and J by 7 bases. The CDR3 is made up of 16 amino acids. In germline, CDR1 is LNHNV, CDR2 YYDKDF (reference sequence). The CDR3 reads CATSGSSGRGSNEQFF. For the CDR3, the DNA is TGTGCCACCAGCGGGAGTAGCGGGAGGGGGTCGAATGAGCAGTTCTTC.

Note on this clone: At one end, the junction sequence differs from germline, possibly due to a read error. The chain couples TRBV7-3 to TRBJ2-6, with D perhaps TRBD1 (5 bases). The V gene's germline CDR1 is SGHTA and CDR2 FQGTGA. The CDR3 has 15 residues. The CDR3 is CSSSFDSSGANVLTF. Here the CDR3 DNA reads TGTTCCAGCAGCTTTGACAGCTCTGGGGCCAACGTCCTGACTTTC. Drawing the rest from reference TRBV7-3 and TRBJ2-6, the complete variable domain is GAGVSQTPSNKVTEKGKYVELRCDPISGHTALYWYRQSLGQGPEFLIYFQGTGAADDSGLPNDRFFAVRPEGSVSTLKIQRTERGDSAVYLCSSSFDSSGANVLTFGAGSRLTVL.

This clone was seen a few times. The rearrangement joins TRBV11-3 to TRBJ2-3; D perhaps matches TRBD1 (7 bases). The CDR3 spans 15 residues. Per the germline V gene, CDR1 is SGHNT and CDR2 is YENEEA. Trimming removed 3 bases from V and 2 bases from J, with 12 bases in between. The CDR3 reads CASSLVEGATDTQYF. The CDR3 DNA reads as TGTGCCAGCAGCTTGGTGGAGGGGGCCACAGATACGCAGTATTTT.

In this sample, this clone turned up a few times. V gene TRBV4-1 combines with J gene TRBJ2-2; D perhaps matches TRBD2 (6 bases). Between the trimmed V and J ends, which lost 2 bases and 5 bases, there was a span of 9 bases. The CDR3 contains 14 residues. Germline-derived CDR1 and CDR2 are MGHRA and YSYEKL. The DNA for the CDR3 is TGCGCCAGCAGCCAAATGGGGGGTACCGGGGAGCTGTTTTTT. It specifies CASSQMGGTGELFF.

The rearrangement uses TRBV10-2 and TRBJ2-7, with 9 bases that match TRBD1. CDR1 is WSHSY, CDR2 SAAADI, per germline. The CDR3 has 15 amino acids. The V and J ends lost 3 bases and 0 bases, in that order; junction bases with no gene match: 3. CDR3 sequence (DNA): TGCGCCAGCAGTGAACGGGACAGGGTCTCCTACGAGCAGTACTTC. Protein sequence: CASSERDRVSYEQYF.

This chain joins TRBV29-1 and TRBJ2-5; a weak D match, TRBD2 (6 bases). The DNA end favors TRBJ2-7, so the J call may be wrong. Per the germline V gene, CDR1 is SQVTM and CDR2 is ANQGSEA. The CDR3 consists of 14 residues. Written as DNA, the CDR3 is TGCAGCGTTGCTGGGACTTCGAGCTCCTACGAGCAGTACTTC. Its protein product is CSVAGTSSSYEQYF.

This clone was seen a single time. The chain combines TRBV28 with TRBJ1-6; possibly TRBD1 for D (5 bases). This CDR3 has 15 amino acids. CDR1 and CDR2 from the germline V gene are MDHEN and SYDVKM. The germline V and J ends were trimmed by 3 bases and 6 bases, with 12 bases remaining between them. DNA for the CDR3: TGTGCCAGCAGTTTTGACGGGAGGGGTAATTCACCCCTCCACTTT. Translated, it gives CASSFDGRGNSPLHF. The whole variable domain, remainder taken from reference TRBV28 and TRBJ1-6, is DVKVTQSSRYLVKRTGEKVFLECVQDMDHENMFWYRQDPGLGLRLIYFSYDVKMKEKGDIPEGYSVSREKKERFSLILESASTNQTSMYLCASSFDGRGNSPLHFGNGTRLTVT.

The chain recombines TRBV19 with TRBJ1-5; 10 bases fit TRBD1. The CDR3 spans 16 residues. Germline assignment: CDR1 LNHDA and CDR2 SQIVND (reference sequence). Losses at the gene ends were 0 bases for V and 6 bases for J; bases not matched to a gene: 5. In DNA form, the CDR3 reads TGTGCCAGTAGTATAGAGGACAGGGGGTTGGGTCAGCCCCAGCATTTT. Translation: CASSIEDRGLGQPQHF.

The gene calls are TRBV4-2 and TRBJ2-3; TRBD2 matches 11 bases. The ends lost 3 bases at V and 1 base at J; junction bases unmatched: 6. Germline V lookup: CDR1 LGHNA, CDR2 YNFKEQ. The CDR3 totals 17 residues. CDR3 DNA: TGTGCCAGCAGCCAGGGACTAGCGGATACTGGCACAGATACGCAGTATTTT. This encodes CASSQGLADTGTDTQYF.

This clone was counted a single time. This rearrangement joins TRBV2 to TRBJ2-2; 9 positions match TRBD2. From germline, CDR1 is SNHLY and CDR2 FYNNEI. This CDR3 contains 15 residues. The J segment lost 5 bases and the V segment lost 3 bases, leaving 4 bases of the junction unmatched. CDR3 in amino acids: CASSDKSGRTGELFF. The CDR3 nucleotides are TGTGCCAGCAGTGATAAGAGCGGGAGGACCGGGGAGCTGTTTTTT.

V and J are TRBV4-1 and TRBJ1-3; D not resolved. V lost 0 bases and J lost 0, with 9 bases in between. This CDR3 contains 16 residues. Germline CDR1 MGHRA, CDR2 YSYEKL. CDR3 residues: CASSQERGFSGNTIYF. The CDR3 DNA reads TGCGCCAGCAGCCAAGAACGCGGGTTCTCTGGAAACACCATATATTTT.

The rearrangement links TRBV16 to TRBJ2-7, with D tentatively TRBD1 (5 bases). Germline V CDR1 and CDR2: KGHSY, FQNENV. The CDR3 consists of 14 residues. Trimming shortened V by 0 bases and J by 2 bases, and 8 bases separated the two germline ends. CDR3 bases: TGTGCCAGCAGCCAATCCTTGACAGCCTACGAGCAGTACTTC. Its translation: CASSQSLTAYEQYF.

The chain employs TRBV28 and TRBJ2-7; D perhaps matches TRBD2 (5 bases). Germline loops: CDR1 MDHEN, CDR2 SYDVKM. This CDR3 spans 14 amino acids. Trimming took off 2 bases at V and 4 bases at J, with 12 bases between the two ends. The CDR3 loop is CASSLGRGRYEQYF. CDR3 in DNA: TGTGCCAGCAGTTTAGGGAGAGGCAGGTACGAGCAGTACTTC.